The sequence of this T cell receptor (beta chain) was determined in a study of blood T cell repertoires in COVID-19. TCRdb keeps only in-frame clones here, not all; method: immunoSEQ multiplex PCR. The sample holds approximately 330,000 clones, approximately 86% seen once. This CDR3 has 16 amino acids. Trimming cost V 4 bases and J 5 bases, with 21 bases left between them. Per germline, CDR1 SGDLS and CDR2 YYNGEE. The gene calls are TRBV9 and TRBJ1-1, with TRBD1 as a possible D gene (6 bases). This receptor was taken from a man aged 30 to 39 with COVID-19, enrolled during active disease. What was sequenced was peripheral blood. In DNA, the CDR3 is TGTGCCAGCAGCCCATTGGGAGGGGGGCTTGGGACTGAAGCTTTCTTT. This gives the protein CASSPLGGGLGTEAFF.